A selection of T cell receptor beta chains follows, all from one sample in a study of OX40 agonist ivuxolimab in advanced cancers. The repertoire was sequenced with immunoSEQ multiplex PCR; TCRdb's copy has only in-frame clones and lacks some. The repertoire has roughly 66,000 clones, roughly four fifths of them found once; the top ten carry 2.5%. Here the sequenced sample was CD4+ or CD8+ T cells sorted from blood, taken in a trial of the OX40 agonist ivuxolimab. The receptors come from an adult with an advanced solid tumor such as melanoma, head and neck, liver or kidney cancer. The CDR3 runs from the conserved cysteine through the conserved F or W. Some rows have no size entry. The others give once, few or many, or a class for an expanded clone.

>.|TRBV7-3|TRBJ2-2
CASRPTVNTGELFF
>.|TRBV6-4|TRBJ1-2
CASSAEWNYGYTF
>.|TRBV7-2|TRBJ2-7
CASSLASGRAKDYEQYF
>.|TRBV27|TRBJ2-5
CASTQRGTSYETQYF
>few|TRBV29-1|TRBJ1-1
CSVEGFMNTEAFF
>.|TRBV7-9|TRBJ2-1
CASSSLQGGSEQFF
>.|TRBV2|TRBJ2-7
CASSDREGSYEQYF
>once|TRBV6-5|TRBJ2-5
CASSFTPPGQQETQYF
>.|TRBV18|TRBJ2-7
CASSPNYEQYF
>.|TRBV5-1|TRBJ2-6
CASDSGANVLTF
>.|TRBV2|TRBJ2-5
CASRNNQETQYF
>.|TRBV6-5|TRBJ2-5
CASSSGRSGETQYF
>.|TRBV2|TRBJ2-5
CAIGGTSGGPETQYF
>.|TRBV19|TRBJ2-2
CASSRGNSPGELFF
>.|TRBV11-2|TRBJ2-7
CASSHNVRTGGEEQYF
>.|TRBV5-4|TRBJ2-5
CASSLAAASGSPKQETQYF
>.|TRBV27|TRBJ2-3
CASSRFGPASTDTQYF
>.|TRBV7-2|TRBJ2-1
CASSLGTNEQFF
>.|TRBV19|TRBJ1-3
CASSTPLWGGAGNTIYF
>.|TRBV19|TRBJ1-1
CASSIGDTVRTEAFF
>.|TRBV12-5|TRBJ2-3
CASGLGGGGTDTQYF
>.|TRBV19|TRBJ1-5
CASKDWAGNQPQHF
>once|TRBV10-2|TRBJ2-6
CASSEPQLAGGPSGANVLTF
>.|TRBV5-4|TRBJ2-6
CASSSVGRELSVLTF
>few|TRBV7-2|TRBJ1-2
CASRTAAASNYGYTF
>.|TRBV19|TRBJ2-5
CASSITPGGETQYF
>.|TRBV19|TRBJ1-5
CASATTANNQPQHF
>.|TRBV7-3|TRBJ2-3
CASSLGLATDTQYF
>.|TRBV11-3|TRBJ2-2
CASSPGTSGSLGELFF
>once|TRBV5-5|TRBJ1-5
CASSPREGREVSQPQHF
>.|TRBV6-1|TRBJ1-2
CANSPDSLLGYTF
>.|TRBV7-6|TRBJ1-5
CASSLEWGQPQHF
>.|TRBV7-2|TRBJ2-3
CASSPPTSGTDTQYF
>.|TRBV19|TRBJ1-2
CATSTGLNYGYTF
>.|TRBV7-8|TRBJ1-4
CASSLGDLANEKLFF
>.|TRBV28|TRBJ1-2
CASSLGSPDGYTF
>.|TRBV19|TRBJ1-1
CASSIRDLGGTEAFF
>.|TRBV10-3|TRBJ2-7
CAISETGQGKGEQYF
>.|TRBV23-1|TRBJ2-2
CASSQSPTGGTGELFF
>once|TRBV18|.
CASSLQDRLYEQYF
>.|TRBV6-5|TRBJ1-2
CASSVTPGGIAGYTF
>once|TRBV5-1|TRBJ2-7
CASSSSGQGQTYEQYF
>.|TRBV2|TRBJ2-3
CASAGWERTDTQYF
>.|TRBV27|TRBJ2-2
CASLDRVVGELFF
>.|TRBV27|TRBJ2-1
CASNPWGALEQFF
>.|TRBV5-1|TRBJ2-7
CASSLWGAGYEQYF
>.|TRBV29-1|TRBJ2-1
CSVESWGGSTGRNEQFF
>few|TRBV5-6|TRBJ1-2
CASSQTRRAYGYTF
>.|TRBV30|TRBJ2-7
CAWSLGGLQYEQYF
>.|TRBV6-5|TRBJ2-7
CASRTYIGEEEYF
>.|TRBV5-4|TRBJ2-1
CAIKREISYNEQFF
>.|TRBV9|TRBJ1-1
CASSGTGSYTEAFF
>.|TRBV4-2|TRBJ2-7
CASSQDLRDVGGDPYEQYF
>.|TRBV27|TRBJ2-7
CASSLWAGSVSEQYF
>.|TRBV6-1|TRBJ1-2
CASSEGWQNYGYTF
>.|TRBV6-1|TRBJ2-6
CASSFPISGANVLTF
>.|TRBV11-3|TRBJ2-6
CASSLDLGGFGANVLTF
>few|TRBV4-3|TRBJ2-3
CASSQDGGTADTQYF
>.|TRBV29-1|TRBJ2-1
CSVQTGVGDEQFF
>.|TRBV2|TRBJ2-2
CASRTSGINTGELFF